The 9 T cell receptor beta chains below come from one sample, sequenced in a study of cytomegalovirus exposure and HLA in healthy donors. 60 Vbeta and 13 Jbeta primers were used in PCR. TCRdb's table, derived via immunoSEQ multiplex PCR, lists solely in-frame clones and lacks some. The sample contains around 140,000 clones, roughly 9% of which appear only once. Sequenced material: PBMCs. The receptors shown here come from a woman between 40 and 55 years old in good health and CMV-seropositive.

In its sample, this clone was seen a few times. V usage is TRBV7-8 and J usage is TRBJ1-6; D remains unclear. The CDR3 sequence is 13 residues long. With 0 bases removed from V and 7 bases from J, the gap between germline ends came to 4 bases. Looked up from germline, CDR1 is SGHVS and CDR2 is FQNEAQ. The CDR3 sequence is CASSLASNSPLHF. CDR3 in DNA: TGTGCCAGCAGCTTAGCCTCGAATTCACCCCTCCACTTT.

V gene TRBV18 combines with J gene TRBJ1-1; D call uncertain. Germline loops: CDR1 KGHSH, CDR2 LQKENI. There are 13 residues in the CDR3. V was trimmed by 3 bases and J by 0 bases, leaving 5 bases between them. This CDR3 is CASSPRLNTEAFF. The DNA for the CDR3 is TGTGCCAGCTCACCGCGATTGAACACTGAAGCTTTCTTT.

The V and J genes are TRBV5-1 and TRBJ1-1; perhaps TRBD1 as D (6 bases). CDR1 SGHRS and CDR2 YFSETQ come from the germline V gene. V was shortened by 5 bases and J by 4 bases, with 12 bases between the two germline ends. There are 13 residues in the CDR3. CDR3 region: CASSTGFGTEAFF. The CDR3 DNA reads as TGCGCCAGCAGTACAGGGTTTGGCACTGAAGCTTTCTTT. The full variable domain, in which reference TRBV5-1 and TRBJ1-1 provide the parts outside the CDR3, is KAGVTQTPRYLIKTRGQQVTLSCSPISGHRSVSWYQQTPGQGLQFLFEYFSETQRNKGNFPGRFSGRQFSNSRSEMNVSTLELGDSALYLCASSTGFGTEAFFGQGTRLTVV.

J is TRBJ1-2 and V is TRBV5-1, with D perhaps TRBD1 (5 bases). Trimming cost V 0 bases and J 7 bases, with 10 bases left between them. The CDR3 has 13 residues. The V gene's germline CDR1 is SGHRS and CDR2 YFSETQ. The CDR3 region has the DNA TGCGCCAGCAGCTTGGAAGGGGAAAGTGGCTACACCTTC. Its protein is CASSLEGESGYTF.

V gene TRBV4-1 combines with J gene TRBJ2-2; D perhaps matches TRBD1 (7 bases). This CDR3 has 15 amino acids. Germline CDR1 MGHRA, CDR2 YSYEKL. V was shortened by 8 bases and J by 4 bases, with 17 bases between the two germline ends. The CDR3 sequence: CASRRRQGGTGELFF. The CDR3 coding sequence is TGCGCCAGCCGCCGGAGGCAGGGGGGCACCGGGGAGCTGTTTTTT.

Written as DNA, the CDR3 is TGCAGCGTCTTAATTCTCTCGGGGTACAATGAGCAGTTCTTC. Translated, it gives CSVLILSGYNEQFF. V gene TRBV29-1 combines with J gene TRBJ2-1, with D perhaps TRBD2 (5 bases). The CDR3 consists of 14 residues. The germline V and J ends were trimmed by 6 bases and 4 bases, with 16 bases remaining between them. Looked up from germline, CDR1 is SQVTM and CDR2 is ANQGSEA.

The sample holds a few counts of this clone. The genes are TRBV21-1 and TRBJ1-6; TRBD1, as called in the table, went unchecked against the DNA. TRBV21-1 is tagged as a pseudogene. This CDR3 spans 19 amino acids. The CDR3 sequence is CASSKLEGARDSYNSPLHF. The CDR3 DNA reads TGTGCCAGCAGCAAACTGGAAGGGGCTCGGGACAGCTATAATTCACCCCTCCACTTT.

The chain couples TRBV4-3 to TRBJ2-1; 7 bases are shared with TRBD2. The CDR3 has 17 residues. With 4 bases clipped from V and 5 bases from J, the junction kept 14 bases outside the gene matches. CDR1 and CDR2 from the germline V gene are LGHNA and YSLEER. The CDR3 is CASSPNLLRDYDNEQFF. The CDR3 bases are TGCGCCAGCAGCCCGAATCTCCTCCGGGACTATGACAATGAGCAGTTCTTC.

The table lists this clone with a few counts. The chain links TRBV7-6 to TRBJ2-7, with TRBD2 identical over 7 bases. V was pared by 5 bases and J by 4 bases, with 14 bases of the junction left unmatched. The germline V gene encodes CDR1 SGHVS and CDR2 FNYEAQ. There are 16 residues in the CDR3. CDR3 nucleotides: TGTGCCAGCAGCGCAATGGGGAGGGAGGGGAAATACGAGCAGTACTTC. Its protein product is CASSAMGREGKYEQYF.